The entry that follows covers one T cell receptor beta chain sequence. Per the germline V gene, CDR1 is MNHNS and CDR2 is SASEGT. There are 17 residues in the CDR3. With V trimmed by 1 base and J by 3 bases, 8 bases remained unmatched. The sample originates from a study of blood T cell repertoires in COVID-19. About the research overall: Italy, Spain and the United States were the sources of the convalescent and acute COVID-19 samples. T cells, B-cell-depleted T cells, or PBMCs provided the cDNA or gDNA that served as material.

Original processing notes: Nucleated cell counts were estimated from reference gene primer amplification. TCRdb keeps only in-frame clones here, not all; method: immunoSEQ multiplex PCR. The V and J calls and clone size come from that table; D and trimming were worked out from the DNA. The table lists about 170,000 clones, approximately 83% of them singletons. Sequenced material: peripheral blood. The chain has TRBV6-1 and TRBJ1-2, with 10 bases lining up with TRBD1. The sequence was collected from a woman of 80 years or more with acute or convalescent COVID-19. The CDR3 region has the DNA TGTGCCAGCAGTGAAGGGACAGGGGGTCTATTGGACTATGGCTACACCTTC. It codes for CASSEGTGGLLDYGYTF.